This TCR beta chain was identified in a study of graft-versus-host responses after intestinal transplantation. Study-wide background: All recipients got anti-thymocyte globulin induction, then tacrolimus and steroids for approximately 3 years.

CDR3 size: 15 residues. Trimming removed 2 bases at V and 0 bases at J, with 6 bases between. Germline assignment: CDR1 SGDLS and CDR2 YYNGEE. Findings and limits, study-wide: Individuals carrying graft-donor T cell macrochimerism showed high graft-versus-host to host-versus-graft clonal ratios in allografts. Association was observed between peak circulating GvH clone levels and early post-transplant HvG declines. Some GvH clones appeared in ileal mucosa or blood before recipient bone marrow.

The starting material, graft tissue, was processed to release intraepithelial and lamina propria lymphocytes. In the case of this clone: The antigen is not known.

Sequenced by immunoSEQ multiplex PCR; TCRdb stores in-frame clones only, minus some. The table has 9,000 to 10,000 clones, around 88% seen once. The rearrangement uses TRBV9 and TRBJ1-6; D call uncertain. Sequenced here: ileum tissue, sampled about 700 days after intestinal transplantation. This TCR came from a human patient who received an intestinal transplant, so some T cells may come from the graft donor. The CDR3 reads CASSVGSSYNSPLHF. CDR3 DNA sequence: TGTGCCAGCAGCGTCGGAAGCTCCTATAATTCACCCCTCCACTTT.